This T cell receptor beta chain was recovered during a study of blood T cell repertoires in COVID-19. Background on the study: Researchers got acute and convalescent COVID-19 samples from the United States, Italy and Spain.

Looked up from germline, CDR1 is LGHNA and CDR2 is YNFKEQ. Trimming pared 3 bases from V and 5 bases from J, leaving 11 bases between. The CDR3 spans 15 residues. As originally analysed: Reference gene primer amplification yielded estimated nucleated cell counts. The assay was immunoSEQ multiplex PCR, and TCRdb's table has in-frame clones only and misses some. V, J and clone size were drawn from that table, and D and trimming were deduced from the DNA. This table holds under 80,000 clones, approximately 87% found once. Sample: peripheral blood. The TCR was taken from a man aged 45-65 years with active COVID-19. V gene TRBV4-2 combines with J gene TRBJ1-6, with no clear D. The CDR3 DNA reads as TGTGCCAGCAGCCAGGCAGGAGGAAATAATTCACCCCTCCACTTT. As protein: CASSQAGGNNSPLHF.